This T cell receptor (beta chain) came from a study of blood T cell repertoires in COVID-19. Overall study context: From T cells, B-cell-depleted T cells, or PBMCs came the material, which was cDNA or gDNA.

CDR3 size: 13 residues. In germline, CDR1 is ENHRY, CDR2 SYGVKD. V lost 6 bases, J lost 4 bases, and 12 bases lay in between. Profiling relied on immunoSEQ multiplex PCR, and the TCRdb table lists in-frame clones only, not all of them. The sample has more than 85,000 clones, around nine tenths seen once. Sequences were obtained from peripheral blood. This TCR was sampled from a woman aged 70-85 years with acute or convalescent COVID-19. J is TRBJ1-2 and V is TRBV10-3; no reliable D call. Here the CDR3 reads CAISQSNPYGYTF. The CDR3 region has the DNA TGTGCCATCAGCCAGTCGAACCCCTATGGCTACACCTTC.